These 15 T cell receptor beta chains came from one sample sequenced in a study of CXCR3-negative and CXCR3-positive naive CD8 T cells. Study-level points and caveats: Hydrophobicity of TRB CDR3s was greater in CXCR3-positive naive cells than in CXCR3-negative naive cells.

For these receptors, no antigen is known. The TRB libraries of cDNA were built by UMI-labeled 5' RACE. For each CDR3 protein, TCRdb gives one entry from its re-call of the 5' RACE reads, without DNA. The specimen's table records some 140,000 distinct CDR3 sequences. The sample taken for sequencing was naive CXCR3+ CD8+ T cells from blood. This sample's subset: CD45RO-CCR7+CD27+CD95- naive CD8+ T cells expressing CXCR3 (TNR3+). These receptors all come from a human donor in good health. Some clones in this sample may be carry-over from other donors' samples.

V gene TRBV4-2 combines with J gene TRBJ2-5; lacking DNA, the TRBD2 call made by TCRdb goes unchecked. The CDR3 is 15 residues long. The germline CDR1 and CDR2 sequences are LGHNA and YNFKEQ. CDR3: CASSLTIAGEETQYF.

CDR3: CASSFFGATNEKLFF. This sequence joins TRBV7-6 and TRBJ1-4. CDR3 size: 15 residues. Germline lookup yields CDR1 SGHVS and CDR2 FNYEAQ.

V usage is TRBV6-2 or TRBV6-3 and J usage is TRBJ2-1; TCRdb outputs TRBD1, but without DNA this stays unchecked. The germline CDR1 and CDR2 sequences are MNHEY and SVGEGT. This CDR3 region has 12 residues. The chain's CDR3 is CAVGHQYNEQFF.

This chain uses TRBV5-1 with TRBJ2-1; TCRdb's D call, TRBD2, is unchecked because there is no DNA. The CDR3 runs 18 residues. CDR1 is SGHRS, CDR2 YFSETQ, per germline. The CDR3 reads CASSLPPLAGGSYNEQFF.

The chain uses TRBV5-6 and TRBJ2-1; the D gene TCRdb calls, TRBD1, cannot be checked with no DNA. This CDR3 region has 15 residues. The germline V gene has CDR1 SGHDT and CDR2 YYEEEE. The CDR3 here is CASSLVGTGSNEQFF. Based on the CDR3 plus reference TRBV5-6 and TRBJ2-1, the full variable domain is DAGVTQSPTHLIKTRGQQVTLRCSPKSGHDTVSWYQQALGQGPQFIFQYYEEEERQRGNFPDRFSGHQFPNYSSELNVNALLLGDSALYLCASSLVGTGSNEQFFGPGTRLTVL.

The rearrangement uses TRBV29-1 and TRBJ2-3; TCRdb proposes TRBD2, but this gene call is untestable without DNA. The germline CDR1 and CDR2 sequences are SQVTM and ANQGSEA. The CDR3 has 17 amino acids. CDR3 region: CSVEDPASGEQIDTQYF.

This chain uses TRBV28 with TRBJ2-7; TCRdb proposes TRBD1, but this gene call is untestable without DNA. The CDR3 is 14 residues long. Per the germline V gene, CDR1 is MDHEN and CDR2 is SYDVKM. The CDR3 here is CASSPRLGAGEQYF.

The chain carries TRBV6-2 or TRBV6-3 and TRBJ1-1. Germline CDR1 and CDR2: MNHEY and SVGEGT. The CDR3 totals 12 residues. The CDR3 region is CASSGDGTEAFF.

V usage is TRBV2 and J usage is TRBJ2-7; the D gene TCRdb calls, TRBD1, cannot be checked with no DNA. Germline CDR1 SNHLY, CDR2 FYNNEI. CDR3 length: 12 residues. CDR3 loop: CASGQQAYEQYF.

The chain combines TRBV4-3 with TRBJ2-7; TCRdb indicates TRBD2, and absent DNA this call remains unverified. This CDR3 is built from 15 residues. CDR1 is LGHNA, CDR2 YSLEER, per germline. The CDR3: CASSLSWTAGYEQYF.

This chain uses TRBV11-1 with TRBJ2-3; the TCRdb call, TRBD1, lacks DNA for checking. Germline assignment: CDR1 SGHAT and CDR2 FQDESV (reference sequence). CDR3 size: 15 residues. The CDR3 here is CASSVRGGSADTQYF.

V and J are TRBV28 and TRBJ1-1. The germline V gene has CDR1 MDHEN and CDR2 SYDVKM. The CDR3 sequence is 14 residues long. CDR3 sequence: CASTLGSVGTEAFF.

The V gene is TRBV15, the J gene TRBJ2-2; as DNA is missing, the TRBD2 call by TCRdb cannot be tested. Germline V gives CDR1 LNHNV, CDR2 YYDKDF (reference sequence). The CDR3 sequence is 15 residues long. The CDR3 protein is CATSRDGRNTGELFF.

CDR3 region: CSVAGLAGVSNTGELFF. The chain carries TRBV29-1 and TRBJ2-2; the TCRdb call, TRBD2, lacks DNA for checking. From germline, CDR1 is SQVTM and CDR2 ANQGSEA. The CDR3 is 17 residues long.

The chain employs TRBV15 and TRBJ2-7; TCRdb's D gene call, TRBD2, goes unchecked for lack of DNA. The germline V gene has CDR1 LNHNV and CDR2 YYDKDF (reference sequence). This CDR3 comprises 14 residues. This CDR3 reads CATSVRTNSYEQYF.